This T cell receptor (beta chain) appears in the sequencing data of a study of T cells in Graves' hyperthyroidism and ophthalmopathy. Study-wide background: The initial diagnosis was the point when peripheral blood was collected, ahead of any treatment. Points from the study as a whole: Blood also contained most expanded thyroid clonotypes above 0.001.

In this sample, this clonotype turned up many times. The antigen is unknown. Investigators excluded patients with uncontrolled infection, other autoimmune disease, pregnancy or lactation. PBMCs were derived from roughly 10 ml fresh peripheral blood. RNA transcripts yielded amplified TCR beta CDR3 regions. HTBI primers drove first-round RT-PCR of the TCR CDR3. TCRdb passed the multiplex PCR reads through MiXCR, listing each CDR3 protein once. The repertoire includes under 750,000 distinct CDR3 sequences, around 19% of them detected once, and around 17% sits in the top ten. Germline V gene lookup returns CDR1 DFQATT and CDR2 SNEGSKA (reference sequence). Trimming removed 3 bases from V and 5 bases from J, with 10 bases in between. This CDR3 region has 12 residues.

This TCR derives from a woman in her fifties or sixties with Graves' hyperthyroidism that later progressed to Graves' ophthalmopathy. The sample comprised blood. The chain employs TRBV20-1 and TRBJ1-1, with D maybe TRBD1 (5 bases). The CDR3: CSASNRRTEAFF. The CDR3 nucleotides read TGCAGTGCTAGTAACAGGAGGACTGAAGCTTTCTTT.